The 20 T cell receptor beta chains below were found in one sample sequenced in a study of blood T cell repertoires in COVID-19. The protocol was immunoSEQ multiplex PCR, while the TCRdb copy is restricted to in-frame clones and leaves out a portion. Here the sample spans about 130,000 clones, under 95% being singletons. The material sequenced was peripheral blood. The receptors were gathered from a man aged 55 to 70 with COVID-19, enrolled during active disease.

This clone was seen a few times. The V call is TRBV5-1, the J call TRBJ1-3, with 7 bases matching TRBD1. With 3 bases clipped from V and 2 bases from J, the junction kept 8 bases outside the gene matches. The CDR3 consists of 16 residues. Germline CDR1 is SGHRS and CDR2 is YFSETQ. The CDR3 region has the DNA TGCGCCAGCAGCTCCGAAACCACAGGGGCTGGAAACACCATATATTTT. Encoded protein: CASSSETTGAGNTIYF.

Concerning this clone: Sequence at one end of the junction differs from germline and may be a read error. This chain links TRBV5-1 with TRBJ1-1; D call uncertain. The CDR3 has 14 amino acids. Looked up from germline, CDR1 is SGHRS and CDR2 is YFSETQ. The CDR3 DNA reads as TGCGCCAGCAGCTTGGTAGGGAGGAACGCTGAAGCTTTCTTT. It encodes CASSLVGRNAEAFF.

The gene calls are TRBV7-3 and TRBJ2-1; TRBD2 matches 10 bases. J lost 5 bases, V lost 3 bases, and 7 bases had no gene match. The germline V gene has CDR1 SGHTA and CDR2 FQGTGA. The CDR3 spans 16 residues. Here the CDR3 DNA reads TGTGCCAGCAGCTTGGGAGCGGGAGGGCCACACAATGAGCAGTTCTTC. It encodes CASSLGAGGPHNEQFF. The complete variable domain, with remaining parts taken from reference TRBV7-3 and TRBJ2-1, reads GAGVSQTPSNKVTEKGKYVELRCDPISGHTALYWYRQSLGQGPEFLIYFQGTGAADDSGLPNDRFFAVRPEGSVSTLKIQRTERGDSAVYLCASSLGAGGPHNEQFFGPGTRLTVL.

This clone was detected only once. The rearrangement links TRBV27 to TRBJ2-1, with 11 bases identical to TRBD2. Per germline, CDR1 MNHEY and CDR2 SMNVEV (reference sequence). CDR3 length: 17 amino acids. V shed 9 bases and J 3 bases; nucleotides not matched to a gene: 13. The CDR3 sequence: CASSRELAGENYNEQFF. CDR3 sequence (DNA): TGTGCCAGTTCTAGGGAACTAGCGGGAGAAAACTACAATGAGCAGTTCTTC.

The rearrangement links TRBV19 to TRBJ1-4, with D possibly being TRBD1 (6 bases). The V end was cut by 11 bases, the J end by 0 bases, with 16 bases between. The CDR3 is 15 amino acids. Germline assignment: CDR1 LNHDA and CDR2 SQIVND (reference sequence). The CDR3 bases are TGTGCCGGAAGGGACATGATCCCAACTAATGAAAAACTGTTTTTT. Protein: CAGRDMIPTNEKLFF.

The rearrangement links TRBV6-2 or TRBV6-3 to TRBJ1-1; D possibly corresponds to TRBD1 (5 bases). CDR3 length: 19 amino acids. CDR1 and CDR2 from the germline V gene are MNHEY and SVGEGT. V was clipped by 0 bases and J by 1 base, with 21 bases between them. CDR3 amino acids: CASSYSWRGLIIKNTEAFF. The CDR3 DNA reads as TGTGCCAGCAGTTACTCGTGGAGGGGTCTCATTATTAAGAACACTGAAGCTTTCTTT.

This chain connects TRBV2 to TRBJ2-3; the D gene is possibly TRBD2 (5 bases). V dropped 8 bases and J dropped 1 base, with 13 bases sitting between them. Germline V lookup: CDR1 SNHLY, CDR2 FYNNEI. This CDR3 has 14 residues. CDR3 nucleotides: TGTGCCAGCCCCGGGGAGCCCGGCACAGATACGCAGTATTTT. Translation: CASPGEPGTDTQYF.

The CDR3 sequence: CATKGSGYTF. The CDR3 DNA sequence: TGTGCCACAAAGGGGTCGGGCTACACCTTC. J is TRBJ1-2 and V is TRBV3-1 (or the pseudogene TRBV3-2); tentative D call: TRBD1 (5 bases). Germline V CDR1 and CDR2: LGHDT, YNNKEL (reference sequence). Deletions cut 10 bases from V and 8 bases from J, with 11 bases between. The CDR3 is 10 amino acids.

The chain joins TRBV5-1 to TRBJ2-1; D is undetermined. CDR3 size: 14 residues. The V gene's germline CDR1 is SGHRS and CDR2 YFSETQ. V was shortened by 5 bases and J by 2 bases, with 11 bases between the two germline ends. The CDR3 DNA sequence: TGCGCCAGCAGTAGCAGCCTAGCCTACAATGAGCAGTTCTTC. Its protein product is CASSSSLAYNEQFF.

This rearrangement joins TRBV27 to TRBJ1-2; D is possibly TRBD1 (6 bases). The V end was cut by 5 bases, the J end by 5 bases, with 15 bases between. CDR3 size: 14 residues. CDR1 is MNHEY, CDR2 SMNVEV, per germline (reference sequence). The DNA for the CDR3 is TGTGCCAGCAGTGGGACCAGGGGAGGGTATGGCTACACCTTC. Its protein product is CASSGTRGGYGYTF.

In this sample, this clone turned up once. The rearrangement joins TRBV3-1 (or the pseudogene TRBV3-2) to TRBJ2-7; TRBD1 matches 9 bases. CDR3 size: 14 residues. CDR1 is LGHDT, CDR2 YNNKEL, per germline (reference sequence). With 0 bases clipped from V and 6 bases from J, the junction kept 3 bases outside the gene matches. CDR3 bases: TGTGCCAGCAGCCAAGATGGACAGGGGCTCGAGCAGTACTTC. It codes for CASSQDGQGLEQYF.

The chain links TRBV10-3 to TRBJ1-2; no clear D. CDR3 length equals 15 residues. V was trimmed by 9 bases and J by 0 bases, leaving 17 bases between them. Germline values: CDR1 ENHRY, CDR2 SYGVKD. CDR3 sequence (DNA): TGTGCCATACTGTCCCCCGGGTCGTCTAACTATGGCTACACCTTC. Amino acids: CAILSPGSSNYGYTF.

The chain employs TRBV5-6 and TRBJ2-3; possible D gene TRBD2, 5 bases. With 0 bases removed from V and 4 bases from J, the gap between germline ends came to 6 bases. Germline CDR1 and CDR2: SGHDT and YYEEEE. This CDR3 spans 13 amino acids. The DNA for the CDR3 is TGTGCCAGCAGCTTGGCGGGGTCAGATACGCAGTATTTT. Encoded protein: CASSLAGSDTQYF.

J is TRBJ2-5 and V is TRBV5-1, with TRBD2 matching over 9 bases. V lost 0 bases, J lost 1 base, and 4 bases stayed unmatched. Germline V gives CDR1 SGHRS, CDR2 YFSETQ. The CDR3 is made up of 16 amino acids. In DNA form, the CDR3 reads TGCGCCAGCAGCTTGGATCTTAGCGGGAGCCAAGAGACCCAGTACTTC. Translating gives CASSLDLSGSQETQYF.

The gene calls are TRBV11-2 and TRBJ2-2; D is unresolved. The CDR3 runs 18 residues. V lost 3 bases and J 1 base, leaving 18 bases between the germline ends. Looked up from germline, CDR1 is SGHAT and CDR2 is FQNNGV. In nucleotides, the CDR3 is TGTGCCAGCAGCTTTGGAGTAGCTCGAGGTGGGAACACCGGGGAGCTGTTTTTT. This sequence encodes CASSFGVARGGNTGELFF.

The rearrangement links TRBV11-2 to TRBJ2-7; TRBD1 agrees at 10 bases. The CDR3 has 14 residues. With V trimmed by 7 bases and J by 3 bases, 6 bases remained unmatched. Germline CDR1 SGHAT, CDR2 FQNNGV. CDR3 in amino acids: CASTQGQGGYEQYF. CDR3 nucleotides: TGTGCCAGCACCCAAGGACAGGGGGGCTACGAGCAGTACTTC.

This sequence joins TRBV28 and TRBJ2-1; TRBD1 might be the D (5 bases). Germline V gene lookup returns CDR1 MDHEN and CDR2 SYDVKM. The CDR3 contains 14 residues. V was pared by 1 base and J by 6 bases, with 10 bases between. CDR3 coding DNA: TGTGCCAGCAGTTTATTCAGGGTACGCAATGAGCAGTTCTTC. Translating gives CASSLFRVRNEQFF.

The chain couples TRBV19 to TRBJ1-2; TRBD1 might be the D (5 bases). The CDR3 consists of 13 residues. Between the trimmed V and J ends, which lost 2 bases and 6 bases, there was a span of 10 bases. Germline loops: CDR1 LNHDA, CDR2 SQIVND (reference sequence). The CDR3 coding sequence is TGTGCCAGTAGTATATACGTAGGGGATGGCTACACCTTC. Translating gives CASSIYVGDGYTF.

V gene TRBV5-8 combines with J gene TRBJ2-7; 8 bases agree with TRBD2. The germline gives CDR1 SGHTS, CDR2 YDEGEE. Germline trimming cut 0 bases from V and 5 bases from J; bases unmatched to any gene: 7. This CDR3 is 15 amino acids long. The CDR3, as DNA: TGTGCCAGCAGCTTGGCCGAGCGGGAGATAAACGAGCAGTACTTC. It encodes CASSLAEREINEQYF.

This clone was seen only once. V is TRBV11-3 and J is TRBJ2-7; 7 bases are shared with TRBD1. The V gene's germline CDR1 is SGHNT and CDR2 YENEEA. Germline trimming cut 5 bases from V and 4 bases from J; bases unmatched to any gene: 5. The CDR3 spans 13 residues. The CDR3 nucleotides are TGTGCCAGCAGCGCAACAGGGGAGTACGAGCAGTACTTC. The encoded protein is CASSATGEYEQYF.